The 26 T cell receptor beta chains presented below share a single source sample, sequenced in a study of technical replicates of blood from a few donors. TCRdb's copy holds only in-frame clones and misses some; the assay was immunoSEQ multiplex PCR. Of more than 65,000 clones listed, 90% to 97% are singletons. The sample taken for sequencing was T cells isolated from PBMCs. These receptor sequences come from a human donor in good health.

This chain's CDR3 is CASSLGSGMYEQYF. The DNA of the CDR3 is TGTGCCAGCAGCTTAGGTAGCGGGATGTACGAGCAGTACTTC. The V gene is TRBV7-3, the J gene TRBJ2-7, with 8 bases matching TRBD2. The CDR3 is 14 amino acids. In germline, CDR1 is SGHTA, CDR2 FQGTGA. V lost 2 bases to trimming and J lost 4 bases; unmatched junction nucleotides: 4.

This chain connects TRBV19 to TRBJ1-5; 9 bases are a match to TRBD1. The CDR3 has 16 amino acids. The V and J ends lost 0 bases and 7 bases, in that order; junction bases with no gene match: 7. Germline CDR1 and CDR2: LNHDA and SQIVND (reference sequence). In DNA, the CDR3 is TGTGCCAGTAGTATAGAGTTACAGGGGGCTGGGCAGCCCCAGCATTTT. It codes for CASSIELQGAGQPQHF.

V gene TRBV30 combines with J gene TRBJ2-1; TRBD2 matches at 12 bases. The CDR3 contains 14 residues. The ends lost 5 bases at V and 6 bases at J; junction bases unmatched: 5. From germline, CDR1 is GTSNPN and CDR2 SVGIG (reference sequence). Here the CDR3 reads CAWGGLAGPNEQFF. The DNA for the CDR3 is TGTGCCTGGGGTGGACTAGCGGGACCCAATGAGCAGTTCTTC.

The chain recombines TRBV7-8 with TRBJ2-7; TRBD2 is a possible D gene (6 bases). V was pared by 2 bases and J by 2 bases, with 16 bases between. Germline V lookup: CDR1 SGHVS, CDR2 FQNEAQ. The CDR3 contains 16 residues. CDR3 bases: TGTGCCAGCAGCTTATCCGGACTATCCGAAGCCTACGAGCAGTACTTC. Its translation: CASSLSGLSEAYEQYF.

This sequence joins TRBV27 and TRBJ2-3; 7 bases agree with TRBD2. The V and J ends lost 2 bases and 1 base, in that order; junction bases with no gene match: 12. The CDR3 is 18 residues long. CDR1 MNHEY and CDR2 SMNVEV come from the germline V gene (reference sequence). The CDR3 protein is CASSLTPVRDYRTDTQYF. The DNA for the CDR3 is TGTGCCAGCAGTTTAACCCCGGTGCGGGACTATCGCACAGATACGCAGTATTTT.

The chain links TRBV4-1 to TRBJ1-1, with TRBD1 matching 9 bases. Unmatched junction bases numbered 0, after V lost 0 bases and J lost 1 base. Germline V gives CDR1 MGHRA, CDR2 YSYEKL. The CDR3 has 15 residues. CDR3 nucleotide sequence: TGCGCCAGCAGCCAAGAACAGGGGGCGAACACTGAAGCTTTCTTT. Its protein is CASSQEQGANTEAFF.

In its sample, this clone was seen once. The chain joins TRBV27 to TRBJ2-5; TRBD2 matches 8 bases. After removal of 3 bases from V and 5 bases from J, the junction contained 11 bases not matched to a gene. CDR3 length: 16 residues. Germline lookup yields CDR1 MNHEY and CDR2 SMNVEV (reference sequence). This CDR3 reads CASSFYFGGGGETQYF. The CDR3 DNA is TGTGCCAGCAGTTTCTATTTCGGGGGGGGCGGCGAGACCCAGTACTTC.

The rearrangement links TRBV25-1 to TRBJ2-7; 10 nucleotides align to TRBD1. The V gene's germline CDR1 is MGHDK and CDR2 SYGVNS. J lost 3 bases, V lost 5 bases, and 7 bases had no gene match. CDR3 size: 15 residues. The CDR3 loop is CASSSRDRGNYEQYF. The CDR3 nucleotides read TGTGCCAGCAGTTCCCGGGACAGGGGTAACTACGAGCAGTACTTC.

J is TRBJ2-5 and V is TRBV5-5; D is perhaps TRBD1 (5 bases). V was clipped by 4 bases and J by 5 bases, with 12 bases between them. Germline V CDR1 and CDR2: SGHKS, YYEKEE (reference sequence). The length of the CDR3 is 13 residues. The CDR3 reads CASSPGNRETQYF. Written as DNA, the CDR3 is TGTGCCAGCAGCCCCGGAAACAGGGAGACCCAGTACTTC.

The chain links TRBV7-9 to TRBJ1-5, with D unclear. Trimming stripped 1 base from V and 5 bases from J, with 18 bases between. The CDR3 runs 17 residues. Germline assignment: CDR1 SEHNR and CDR2 FQNEAQ (reference sequence). The CDR3 reads CASSLVGEGRRDQPQHF. The CDR3 DNA is TGTGCCAGCAGCTTAGTCGGTGAAGGGAGGAGAGATCAGCCCCAGCATTTT.

The rearrangement uses TRBV5-4 and TRBJ1-3; no clear D gene. Germline assignment: CDR1 SGHNT and CDR2 YYREEE (reference sequence). CDR3 length: 15 residues. V was pared by 3 bases and J by 1 base, with 11 bases between. CDR3: CASSWTPGSGNTIYF. CDR3 in DNA: TGTGCCAGCAGCTGGACTCCGGGGTCTGGAAACACCATATATTTT.

This chain uses TRBV30 with TRBJ1-1, with D unclear. There are 13 residues in the CDR3. V lost 8 bases and J lost 4, with 17 bases in between. Per the germline V gene, CDR1 is GTSNPN and CDR2 is SVGIG (reference sequence). The chain's CDR3 is CASQLGVSTEAFF. The CDR3 region has the DNA TGTGCCAGCCAACTCGGGGTGAGCACTGAAGCTTTCTTT.

This clone was counted only a few times. The V gene is TRBV7-2, the J gene TRBJ2-1; 8 bases align to TRBD2. Germline V CDR1 and CDR2: SGHTA, FQGNSA. V dropped 4 bases and J dropped 8; count of bases not matched to a gene: 16. This CDR3 is 17 amino acids long. Here the CDR3 reads CASSSPPGTSPFDEQFF. CDR3 DNA: TGTGCCAGCAGCTCCCCTCCCGGGACTAGTCCATTCGATGAGCAGTTCTTC.

This clone was seen a handful of times. Other DNA variants within this sample encode the same CDR3. This sequence joins TRBV7-8 and TRBJ2-1; possible D gene TRBD2, 6 bases. The V gene lost 3 bases and the J gene lost 3 bases, with 6 bases spanning the gap. This CDR3 region has 13 residues. Per the germline V gene, CDR1 is SGHVS and CDR2 is FQNEAQ. CDR3 protein: CASSLTSYNEQFF. CDR3 nucleotide sequence: TGTGCCAGCAGCTTGACTAGCTACAATGAGCAGTTCTTC.

In its sample, this clone was seen once. This sequence joins TRBV7-9 and TRBJ1-5, with a possible D match to TRBD1 (5 bases). V lost 3 bases and J 6 bases, leaving 12 bases between the germline ends. Germline CDR1 SEHNR, CDR2 FQNEAQ (reference sequence). The CDR3 consists of 14 residues. The CDR3: CASSFIQAGQPQHF. The CDR3 nucleotides read TGTGCCAGCAGCTTCATACAGGCCGGTCAGCCCCAGCATTTT.

CDR3 coding DNA: TGTGCCAGCAGCCTGCAGGGGAACACTGAAGCTTTCTTT. This codes for CASSLQGNTEAFF. The rearrangement links TRBV7-2 to TRBJ1-1; maybe TRBD1 (5 bases). The germline V gene encodes CDR1 SGHTA and CDR2 FQGNSA. The CDR3 has 13 amino acids. V was shortened by 5 bases and J by 1 base, with 8 bases between the two germline ends.

This chain joins TRBV4-2 and TRBJ1-1; possible D gene TRBD1, 6 bases. The germline CDR1 and CDR2 sequences are LGHNA and YNFKEQ. This CDR3 has 18 residues. V was shortened by 1 base and J by 6 bases, with 24 bases between the two germline ends. The CDR3 nucleotides are TGTGCCAGCAGCCAAGTCTTCGGGACACAGGGTTTGCCCTCTGAAGCTTTCTTT. It specifies CASSQVFGTQGLPSEAFF.

V gene TRBV4-1 combines with J gene TRBJ2-3, with D tentatively TRBD1 (6 bases). CDR3 length: 15 amino acids. The germline V gene has CDR1 MGHRA and CDR2 YSYEKL. Trimming removed 2 bases from V and 1 base from J, with 10 bases in between. The CDR3 DNA is TGCGCCAGCAGCCAAATCAGGGGAGGCACAGATACGCAGTATTTT. This translates into CASSQIRGGTDTQYF.

This clone has a single count. V gene TRBV29-1 combines with J gene TRBJ1-2; D may be TRBD1 (6 bases). Trimming stripped 7 bases from V and 3 bases from J, with 18 bases between. Germline V gives CDR1 SQVTM, CDR2 ANQGSEA. The CDR3 consists of 14 residues. In DNA, the CDR3 is TGCAGCGCCCGAGCCGACAAGGGGGACTATGGCTACACCTTC. Translating gives CSARADKGDYGYTF.

The CDR3 DNA reads as TGCAGCGTTGAGTTAAATTTAGGAGACACTGAAGCTTTCTTT. This gives the protein CSVELNLGDTEAFF. The chain employs TRBV29-1 and TRBJ1-1; D is unresolved. Germline CDR1 and CDR2: SQVTM and ANQGSEA. The length of the CDR3 is 14 residues. V lost 3 bases and J 3 bases, leaving 14 bases between the germline ends.

This clone was counted once. The chain links TRBV4-1 to TRBJ1-1; D perhaps matches TRBD1 (6 bases). Trimming shortened V by 2 bases and J by 4 bases, and 14 bases separated the two germline ends. This CDR3 is 15 amino acids long. Germline V gene sequence: CDR1 MGHRA, CDR2 YSYEKL. In nucleotides, the CDR3 is TGCGCCAGCAGCCAAAGACAGGAAGGGGTCACTGAAGCTTTCTTT. It yields the protein CASSQRQEGVTEAFF.

The chain uses TRBV4-3 and TRBJ1-5; D is ambiguous. Germline V gene sequence: CDR1 LGHNA, CDR2 YSLEER. There are 13 residues in the CDR3. Trimming took off 4 bases at V and 6 bases at J, with 10 bases between the two ends. The CDR3 DNA is TGCGCCAGCAGCCCCGGATACAGTCAGCCCCAGCATTTT. Its translation: CASSPGYSQPQHF.

The chain has TRBV7-3 and TRBJ2-5; TRBD2 matches at 8 bases. The CDR3 runs to 18 residues. Germline V gives CDR1 SGHTA, CDR2 FQGTGA. J was trimmed by 5 bases and V by 0 bases; bases with no gene match: 14. The CDR3 DNA is TGTGCCAGCAGCTTAACCCCCAAGGGAGCGGGAGTAAGTGAGACCCAGTACTTC. Amino acid sequence: CASSLTPKGAGVSETQYF.

The CDR3 nucleotides are TGTGCCAGCCAGAGGGTTAATGAAAAACTGTTTTTT. It is translated as CASQRVNEKLFF. The V call is TRBV2, the J call TRBJ1-4; D remains unclear. The V end was cut by 8 bases, the J end by 4 bases, with 8 bases between. CDR3 size: 12 residues. Germline CDR1 is SNHLY and CDR2 is FYNNEI. Full variable domain (missing parts from reference TRBV2 and TRBJ1-4): EPEVTQTPSHQVTQMGQEVILRCVPISNHLYFYWYRQILGQKVEFLVSFYNNEISEKSEIFDDQFSVERPDGSNFTLKIRSTKLEDSAMYFCASQRVNEKLFFGSGTQLSVL.

This chain connects TRBV5-1 to TRBJ2-5; D is perhaps TRBD1 (6 bases). Germline V gene lookup returns CDR1 SGHRS and CDR2 YFSETQ. V was pared by 6 bases and J by 0 bases, with 12 bases between. CDR3 length equals 14 residues. The CDR3 DNA reads as TGCGCCAGCACGGCAGGGGAGTACCAAGAGACCCAGTACTTC. Its translation: CASTAGEYQETQYF.

The V call is TRBV4-2, the J call TRBJ2-1; TRBD2 matches at 13 bases. The CDR3 totals 17 residues. The germline CDR1 and CDR2 sequences are LGHNA and YNFKEQ. The junction had 7 bases not matched to a gene; V was cut back by 3 bases and J by 5 bases. The CDR3 region is CASSHIRGTSGNNEQFF. The CDR3 region has the DNA TGTGCCAGCAGCCATATCCGAGGGACTAGCGGGAACAATGAGCAGTTCTTC.